This T cell receptor beta chain is from a study of beta chain features in type 1 diabetes (dated 2018 in TCRdb). Describing the broader study: Mean age, gender distribution, total cell number and subset yield did not differ between patients and healthy donors. The study compared the TCRB repertoires of sorted circulating CD4+ T cell subsets in recently diagnosed type 1 diabetes patients with those in matched healthy donors. Naive and central memory subsets were obtained from all 30 or so donors, but regulatory and stem cell-like memory subsets were isolated from only 8 patients and about 8 healthy donors. Across all samples, almost 110 million sorted cells were examined, and cell number per subset correlated strongly with RNA yield.

Inclusive of the bounding cysteine and phenylalanine, the CDR3 is 16 residues long. Just CDR3 DNA is preserved here, 48 bases in frame from base 1. Taken from the germline V gene, the CDR1 and CDR2 loops are SGHRS and YFSETQ. At the junction V is shortened by 0 bases and J by 4 bases; bases outside the gene matches: 7. The High Capacity cDNA Reverse Transcription Kit was used to reverse transcribe all of the isolated RNA, meaning that expressed TCRB transcripts were what got sequenced. Naive, central memory and regulatory T cell samples underwent deep immunoSEQ sequencing, averaging roughly 3.4 million total reads per sample. Sorted cells were lysed in RLT buffer and RNA was extracted with DNase-treated RNeasy Micro or Mini kits, depending on cell number. Each cell subset was processed on its own to prevent cross-contamination, while patient and healthy donor samples were processed together. TCRB sequences were amplified from cDNA with the immunoSEQ multiplex PCR, producing 87-bp fragments spanning the CDR3 region. The amplicons were sequenced using the Illumina HiSeq platform. The study's own analysis went as follows. PCR bias was computationally corrected using synthetic template baselines, reads within Hamming distance 2 were collapsed, and singletons that could not be merged were discarded. Reads were aligned against IMGT so that V, D and J genes, CDR3 length and insertions or deletions at six rearrangement sites could be assigned. Clonotype counts were normalized to sorted cell number within each subset before computing true diversity and Gini coefficients with the tcR R package. The overlap coefficient, calculated on TCRB nucleotide sequences, was used to quantify repertoire sharing. As a proxy for the pre-selection repertoire, out-of-frame TCRB sequences from naive cells were analyzed. The table comes from immuneACCESS by way of TCRdb, which keeps in-frame sequences with V and J called. Part of the clones is missing from these tables; in studies checked, under half for an unresolved V gene and the rest for unknown reasons. V, J and clone size were drawn from that table, and D and trimming were deduced from the DNA. Across this sample there are under 450,000 clones, with approximately 14% seen only once. The top ten clonotypes cover 0.03% to 0.04% of the sample.

Study-wide findings and limitations: In all four CD4+ subsets, TCRB CDR3 length was moderately but significantly shorter in type 1 diabetes patients. Sequencing cDNA rather than genomic DNA could over-represent highly expressing activated cells, although activation and CD3 levels did not differ between groups. HLA sub-analyses involved small numbers of individuals, so any influence of HLA type on TCRB rearrangement remained unresolved. PCR might favor shorter templates, but patient and control samples were amplified and corrected together, so any skew would affect both groups equally. Fewer insertions and more nucleotide deletions at VDJ recombination sites were observed in patients with type 1 diabetes, implying thymic rearrangement abnormalities. Naive, central memory and regulatory TCRB repertoires appeared more similar among patients than among healthy donors.

For this clone: Its recognized antigen is unknown. No much larger clonotype is one base removed from it; base qualities were not supplied.

A single peripheral blood draw of around 0.11 L on average was collected from each donor into heparinised tubes. Using a panel that included CD45RO, CCR7, CD25, CD127, CD95 and CD27, naive, central memory, regulatory and stem cell-like memory CD4+ T cells were sorted on a BD FACSAria II. A purity above 95% was achieved for all sorted populations. PBMCs were separated immediately by Lymphoprep density gradient centrifugation and were stained directly, without being cultured. So that batch effects would be minimized, each experiment stained and sorted samples in pairs, pairing one healthy donor with one patient.

The TCR was taken from a man younger than 40 in good health. Here the chain combines TRBV5-1 and TRBJ2-5; TRBD1 lines up with 9 middle nucleotides. Sequenced material: naive CD4+ T cells from blood. The cell subset or site label corresponds to: true naive CD4+ T cells. Read as DNA, the sequence is TGCGCCAGCAGCTTGGCACACAGGGGGCGCGGAGAGACCCAGTACTTC. It translates to CASSLAHRGRGETQYF. Here the CDR3 is joined to the reference TRBV5-1 and TRBJ2-5 genes, and the full variable domain is: KAGVTQTPRYLIKTRGQQVTLSCSPISGHRSVSWYQQTPGQGLQFLFEYFSETQRNKGNFPGRFSGRQFSNSRSEMNVSTLELGDSALYLCASSLAHRGRGETQYFGPGTRLLVL.